Here is one TCR beta chain with its context. TCRdb's copy holds only in-frame clones and misses some; the assay was immunoSEQ multiplex PCR. Found here are about 100,000 clones, just under 90% of them singletons; the top ten hold less than 3.5%. This entry is derived from a study of T cell responses to AZD1222 COVID-19 vaccine. Across the study: Analyses pooled second doses at about 4 or about 12 weeks.

The CDR3 consists of 14 residues. V was clipped by 4 bases and J by 5 bases, with 11 bases between them. CDR1 is SEHNR, CDR2 FQNEAQ, per germline (reference sequence). The rearrangement joins TRBV7-9 to TRBJ2-2, with no clear D. Sample: peripheral blood, taken on day 0 of AZD1222 vaccination. The receptor comes from an adult in good health. CDR3 loop: CASSSPTGTGELFF. CDR3 in DNA: TGTGCCAGCAGCTCCCCCACCGGGACCGGGGAGCTGTTTTTT.